This TCR beta chain was captured by sequencing in a study of blood T cells in healthy people across ages. The authors ran a second PCR of roughly 6 to 12 cycles using a sample-barcoded 5' primer and a J-beta primer mix. In TCRdb, the 5' RACE reads were re-called with MiXCR into one record per CDR3 protein. The sample holds just under 900,000 distinct CDR3 sequences, 29% seen once. The sequence was collected from a woman aged 80 or over in good health. The sequenced sample consisted of blood.

The CDR3 nucleotides are TGTGCCTGCTCCGGGGGCCCCAGCACAGATACGCAGTATTTT. Translated, it gives CACSGGPSTDTQYF. V gene TRBV2 combines with J gene TRBJ2-3; D tentatively fits TRBD1 or TRBD2 (6 bases each). CDR3 length: 14 residues. The germline gives CDR1 SNHLY, CDR2 FYNNEI. V shed 11 bases and J shed 0 bases, with 15 bases lying between them.